A single sample is the source of the 31 T cell receptor beta chains below, sequenced in a study of blood T cell repertoires in COVID-19. Assay: immunoSEQ multiplex PCR; the TCRdb copy retains only in-frame clones and omits some. This repertoire shows about 100,000 clones, roughly 88% found once; its top ten account for under 7.5%. Material: peripheral blood. These receptors originate from a woman aged 60-75 years with acute or convalescent COVID-19.

V and J are TRBV6-5 and TRBJ2-1; 10 bases match TRBD2. The V gene's germline CDR1 is MNHEY and CDR2 SVGAGI. This CDR3 is 16 amino acids long. The V gene end was trimmed by 2 bases and the J gene end by 3 bases; junction bases not matched to a gene: 4. The CDR3 DNA reads TGTGCCAGCAGTTACCTGACTAGCGGGTACTACAATGAGCAGTTCTTC. Protein product: CASSYLTSGYYNEQFF.

The chain recombines TRBV25-1 with TRBJ1-2; weak D call: TRBD1 (5 bases). CDR3 length: 13 amino acids. Per the germline V gene, CDR1 is MGHDK and CDR2 is SYGVNS. Deletions cut 3 bases from V and 4 bases from J, with 9 bases between. The CDR3 nucleotides are TGTGCCAGCAGTGAGCAGGGCCCCTATGGCTACACCTTC. This translates into CASSEQGPYGYTF.

This chain uses TRBV19 with TRBJ1-2; tentative D call: TRBD1 (6 bases). The germline V and J ends were trimmed by 5 bases and 6 bases, with 16 bases remaining between them. Germline V gene sequence: CDR1 LNHDA, CDR2 SQIVND (reference sequence). This CDR3 spans 14 amino acids. Here the CDR3 DNA reads TGTGCCAGTAGTGTGGACAGCCTTACACATGGCTACACCTTC. It translates to CASSVDSLTHGYTF.

This chain uses TRBV28 with TRBJ2-1, with D perhaps matching TRBD1 (6 bases). The CDR3 totals 15 residues. Germline V CDR1 and CDR2: MDHEN, SYDVKM. The V gene lost 5 bases and the J gene lost 3 bases, with 14 bases spanning the gap. CDR3 sequence reads: CASSVDSRLYNEQFF. The CDR3 DNA sequence: TGTGCCAGCAGTGTGGACAGCAGACTCTACAATGAGCAGTTCTTC.

The chain carries TRBV18 and TRBJ2-1; 9 positions agree with TRBD2. The CDR3 is 14 amino acids. With 3 bases clipped from V and 7 bases from J, the junction kept 4 bases outside the gene matches. CDR1 KGHSH and CDR2 LQKENI come from the germline V gene. The CDR3 loop reads CASSPSSGTNEQFF. CDR3 DNA: TGTGCCAGCTCACCGTCTAGCGGGACGAATGAGCAGTTCTTC.

The CDR3 DNA reads TGTGCCAGCAGTGGCACCGGGACTAGCGGCTCCTACAATGAGCAGTTCTTC. Translation gives CASSGTGTSGSYNEQFF. V and J are TRBV25-1 and TRBJ2-1; 11 bases align to TRBD2. Looked up from germline, CDR1 is MGHDK and CDR2 is SYGVNS. Losses at the gene ends were 4 bases for V and 0 bases for J; bases not matched to a gene: 5. The CDR3 spans 17 residues.

This clone came up a few times. The genes are TRBV5-1 and TRBJ2-6; 10 bases are a match to TRBD2. CDR3 length equals 19 residues. Trimming at V came to 0 bases and at J to 5 bases, leaving 11 bases not matched to a gene. CDR1 and CDR2 from the germline V gene are SGHRS and YFSETQ. The CDR3 DNA reads TGCGCCAGCAGCTTGGGAGGGACCCTAGCGGGAGTGAGGGCCAACGTCCTGACTTTC. Translating gives CASSLGGTLAGVRANVLTF.

J is TRBJ2-1 and V is TRBV30, with 9 bases lining up with TRBD2. CDR1 GTSNPN and CDR2 SVGIG come from the germline V gene (reference sequence). The CDR3 extends over 17 amino acids. V gave up 3 bases and J gave up 1 base; unmatched junction bases: 10. This CDR3 reads CAWRRGAAGGSYNEQFF. The CDR3 DNA reads TGTGCCTGGAGGCGGGGCGCAGCGGGAGGATCCTACAATGAGCAGTTCTTC.

The chain carries TRBV24-1 and TRBJ2-1; the D gene is possibly TRBD2 (6 bases). Trimming took off 4 bases at V and 1 base at J, with 13 bases between the two ends. Germline V CDR1 and CDR2: KGHDR, SFDVKD. There are 16 residues in the CDR3. CDR3 nucleotides: TGTGCCACCAGTGAATATCTAGCGACTTCCTACAATGAGCAGTTCTTC. Its translation: CATSEYLATSYNEQFF.

V gene TRBV6-5 combines with J gene TRBJ2-7, with 7 bases identical to TRBD2. V was clipped by 6 bases and J by 3 bases; unmatched bases: 8. CDR3 length equals 14 residues. The germline gives CDR1 MNHEY, CDR2 SVGAGI. The CDR3 DNA follows: TGTGCCAGCAGATCCACCGGACTAGTCTACGAGCAGTACTTC. As protein: CASRSTGLVYEQYF.

This clone came up a few times. This chain links TRBV5-4 with TRBJ1-1, with D unclear. V lost 3 bases and J lost 1, with 13 bases in between. This CDR3 comprises 15 residues. CDR1 is SGHNT, CDR2 YYREEE, per germline (reference sequence). In nucleotides, the CDR3 is TGTGCCAGCAGCTCCTCCCGGGGATCGAACACTGAAGCTTTCTTT. Protein product: CASSSSRGSNTEAFF.

This rearrangement joins TRBV2 to TRBJ1-1; possible D gene TRBD1, 5 bases. Germline V gives CDR1 SNHLY, CDR2 FYNNEI. The CDR3 runs to 13 residues. Trimming stripped 4 bases from V and 8 bases from J, with 14 bases between. The CDR3 bases are TGTGCCAGCAGTGCCCGCCCCGGGGGGGAAGCTTTCTTT. It yields the protein CASSARPGGEAFF.

The chain carries TRBV7-3 and TRBJ1-1, with D perhaps matching TRBD1 (5 bases). The CDR3 sequence is 13 residues long. V was shortened by 2 bases and J by 7 bases, with 11 bases between the two germline ends. Germline loops: CDR1 SGHTA, CDR2 FQGTGA. The CDR3: CASSLAGRGEAFF. The CDR3 DNA is TGTGCCAGCAGCTTAGCAGGGCGGGGTGAAGCTTTCTTT.

Only one count was recorded for this clone. The rearrangement joins TRBV18 to TRBJ2-5; TRBD2 matches 7 bases. Looked up from germline, CDR1 is KGHSH and CDR2 is LQKENI. J lost 4 bases, V lost 2 bases, and 4 bases had no gene match. CDR3 size: 14 residues. CDR3 coding DNA: TGTGCCAGCTCACCAGCGGGAGACGGAGAGACCCAGTACTTC. Its translation is CASSPAGDGETQYF.

As DNA, the CDR3 is TGCGCCAGCAGCCGGACCTTTGGAGCGGGAGGTAGCACAGATACGCAGTATTTT. Its translation is CASSRTFGAGGSTDTQYF. The V call is TRBV5-1, the J call TRBJ2-3, with 9 positions matching TRBD2. Germline values: CDR1 SGHRS, CDR2 YFSETQ. CDR3 length equals 18 residues. The V segment lost 4 bases and the J segment 0 bases; nucleotides outside the gene matches: 12.

This clone turned up a few times. V usage is TRBV28 and J usage is TRBJ1-1; the D is unclear. Germline CDR1 is MDHEN and CDR2 is SYDVKM. The CDR3 sequence is 11 residues long. V was cut by 4 bases and J by 3 bases, with 3 bases left in between. CDR3 region: CASSSYTEAFF. The CDR3 bases are TGTGCCAGCAGTTCTTACACTGAAGCTTTCTTT.

V usage is TRBV7-6 and J usage is TRBJ1-1; D perhaps matches TRBD1 (5 bases). Germline CDR1 SGHVS, CDR2 FNYEAQ. V was trimmed by 4 bases and J by 3 bases, leaving 15 bases between them. The CDR3 contains 15 residues. The CDR3 DNA reads as TGTGCCAGCAGCTGGGAGGCGGGGCGCGACACTGAAGCTTTCTTT. Residues: CASSWEAGRDTEAFF.

The CDR3 is CASSGDRAEKLFF. The CDR3 region has the DNA TGTGCCAGCTCAGGGGACAGGGCTGAAAAACTGTTTTTT. V is TRBV18 and J is TRBJ1-4; 9 nucleotides agree with TRBD1. The germline V gene has CDR1 KGHSH and CDR2 LQKENI. V shed 5 bases, J shed 7 bases, and the junction held 2 bases outside the gene matches. This CDR3 contains 13 residues.

This chain joins TRBV19 and TRBJ1-1; weak D call: TRBD1 (6 bases). CDR1 and CDR2 (germline): LNHDA, SQIVND (reference sequence). This CDR3 contains 15 residues. V lost 5 bases to trimming and J lost 2 bases, with 15 bases between them. The DNA for the CDR3 is TGTGCCAGTAGTTTGAGCGGGACACTAAACACTGAAGCTTTCTTT. Its translation is CASSLSGTLNTEAFF.

The chain uses TRBV11-2 and TRBJ2-2; perhaps TRBD2 as D (7 bases). The CDR3 has 19 amino acids. CDR1 and CDR2 (germline): SGHAT, FQNNGV. Trimming pared 1 base from V and 5 bases from J, leaving 23 bases between. The CDR3 loop is CASSLVMGGGRISTGELFF. DNA for the CDR3: TGTGCCAGCAGCTTAGTGATGGGAGGGGGAAGGATTTCGACCGGGGAGCTGTTTTTT.

V usage is TRBV5-6 and J usage is TRBJ2-1, with 12 bases fitting TRBD2. Germline-derived CDR1 and CDR2 are SGHDT and YYEEEE. V gave up 4 bases and J gave up 4 bases; unmatched junction bases: 3. CDR3 length equals 15 residues. CDR3 sequence: CASSPGTSGYNEQFF. The DNA of the CDR3 is TGTGCCAGCAGCCCGGGGACTAGCGGGTACAATGAGCAGTTCTTC.

The gene calls are TRBV14 and TRBJ1-2, with D perhaps TRBD1 (5 bases). CDR3 length: 13 residues. CDR1 SGHDN and CDR2 FVKESK come from the germline V gene. The V gene lost 4 bases and the J gene lost 2 bases, with 8 bases spanning the gap. The DNA of the CDR3 is TGTGCCAGCAGCCGACAGCAGAACTATGGCTACACCTTC. Amino acids: CASSRQQNYGYTF.

The V gene is TRBV5-1, the J gene TRBJ1-1; the match to TRBD1 covers 8 bases. V lost 3 bases and J lost 0; bases outside the gene matches: 7. Germline V gene sequence: CDR1 SGHRS, CDR2 YFSETQ. This CDR3 is 16 amino acids long. In nucleotides, the CDR3 is TGCGCCAGCAGCTCCCATGGACAGGGCCTGAACACTGAAGCTTTCTTT. Translating it yields CASSSHGQGLNTEAFF.

The DNA of the CDR3 is TGTGCCAGTAGACCAACAGGGACGGCATATAATTCACCCCTCCACTTT. Protein: CASRPTGTAYNSPLHF. The chain is built from TRBV19 and TRBJ1-6, with a tentative D call TRBD1 (6 bases). This CDR3 has 16 residues. Trimming took off 6 bases at V and 4 bases at J, with 16 bases between the two ends. Germline assignment: CDR1 LNHDA and CDR2 SQIVND (reference sequence).

The rearrangement uses TRBV5-1 and TRBJ1-2; D may be TRBD1 (5 bases). Germline lookup yields CDR1 SGHRS and CDR2 YFSETQ. Trimming removed 0 bases from V and 8 bases from J, with 11 bases in between. The CDR3 length is 13 residues. The CDR3 region is CASSLEGLEGYTF. CDR3 coding DNA: TGCGCCAGCAGCTTGGAGGGGCTCGAAGGCTACACCTTC.

The V gene is TRBV10-3, the J gene TRBJ1-1; no reliable D call. Between the trimmed V and J ends, which lost 4 bases and 1 base, there was a span of 10 bases. CDR3 length equals 14 residues. Germline V CDR1 and CDR2: ENHRY, SYGVKD. The DNA of the CDR3 is TGTGCCATCAGTGCGGGTGAAGGGAACACTGAAGCTTTCTTT. Its protein product is CAISAGEGNTEAFF.

J is TRBJ1-1 and V is TRBV19, with D perhaps matching TRBD1 (6 bases). The CDR3 is 16 residues long. Trimming shortened V by 5 bases and J by 4 bases, and 20 bases separated the two germline ends. Germline V gene data show CDR1 as LNHDA and CDR2 as SQIVND (reference sequence). The CDR3 sequence: CASSASYRVGGTEAFF. In DNA form, the CDR3 reads TGTGCCAGTAGTGCCTCGTACAGGGTAGGGGGCACTGAAGCTTTCTTT.

J is TRBJ1-1 and V is TRBV28; D is unclear. The CDR3 runs to 15 residues. Germline V gives CDR1 MDHEN, CDR2 SYDVKM. Trimming took 9 bases from V and 1 from J, leaving 18 bases between them. CDR3 sequence: CASPPPRGRNTEAFF. DNA for the CDR3: TGTGCCAGTCCCCCACCTCGAGGAAGGAACACTGAAGCTTTCTTT.

The chain has TRBV4-1 and TRBJ1-2; 7 bases line up with TRBD1. This CDR3 region has 19 residues. Germline V CDR1 and CDR2: MGHRA, YSYEKL. V shed 0 bases and J 3 bases; nucleotides not matched to a gene: 16. The CDR3 loop reads CASSQEPGTASFSYYGYTF. CDR3 in DNA: TGCGCCAGCAGCCAAGAGCCAGGGACAGCTTCTTTCTCCTACTATGGCTACACCTTC.

This chain links TRBV19 with TRBJ1-4; D not resolved. There are 13 residues in the CDR3. Germline V CDR1 and CDR2: LNHDA, SQIVND (reference sequence). The V end was cut by 3 bases, the J end by 5 bases, with 7 bases between. The DNA of the CDR3 is TGTGCCAGTAGTATCGGGGTCAATGAAAAACTGTTTTTT. It is translated as CASSIGVNEKLFF.

V usage is TRBV2 and J usage is TRBJ2-1; the match to TRBD2 covers 7 bases. The CDR3 extends over 15 amino acids. Germline V CDR1 and CDR2: SNHLY, FYNNEI. Losses at the gene ends were 4 bases for V and 5 bases for J; bases not matched to a gene: 8. The CDR3 DNA follows: TGTGCCAGCAGTGTATTGGCTAGCGGTAACAATGAGCAGTTCTTC. Translation gives CASSVLASGNNEQFF.